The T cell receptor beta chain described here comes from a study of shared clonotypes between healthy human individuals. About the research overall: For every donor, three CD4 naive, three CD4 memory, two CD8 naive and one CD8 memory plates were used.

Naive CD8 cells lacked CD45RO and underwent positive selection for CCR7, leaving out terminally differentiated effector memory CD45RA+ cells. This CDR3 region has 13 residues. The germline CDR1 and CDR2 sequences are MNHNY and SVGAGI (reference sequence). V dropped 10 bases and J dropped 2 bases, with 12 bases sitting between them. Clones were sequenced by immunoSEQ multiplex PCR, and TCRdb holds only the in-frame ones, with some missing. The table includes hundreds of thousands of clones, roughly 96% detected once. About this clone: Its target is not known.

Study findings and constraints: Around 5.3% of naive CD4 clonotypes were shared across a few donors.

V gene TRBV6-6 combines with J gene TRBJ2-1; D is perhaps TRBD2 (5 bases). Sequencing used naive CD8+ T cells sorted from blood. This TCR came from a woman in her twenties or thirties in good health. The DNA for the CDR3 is TGTGCCAACCGGGAAAACCCCTACAATGAGCAGTTCTTC. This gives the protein CANRENPYNEQFF.